This T cell receptor beta chain was recorded in a study of T cell changes during pregnancy in multiple sclerosis. The method was immunoSEQ multiplex PCR; TCRdb's version includes in-frame clones alone and lacks a portion of them. The repertoire holds roughly 90,000 clones, around 90% seen once, with around 0.93% in the top ten. From germline, CDR1 is GTSNPN and CDR2 SVGIG (reference sequence). The CDR3 is made up of 13 amino acids. J gave up 1 base and V 5 bases, and 4 bases lay outside the gene matches. This chain joins TRBV30 and TRBJ2-7; 8 bases match TRBD2. The sample consisted of peripheral blood, taken before pregnancy. This TCR was sampled from a female donor with multiple sclerosis, enrolled in a pregnancy study. CDR3 coding DNA: TGTGCCTGGGTCCGGGAGGGATCCTACGAGCAGTACTTC. Its protein is CAWVREGSYEQYF.